This TCR beta chain is from a study of T cell responses to AZD1222 COVID-19 vaccine. Study at large: Samples with a second dose at about 4 or about 12 weeks were pooled together.

With respect to this clone: What it binds is not known.

Sequencing was performed with immunoSEQ multiplex PCR; in TCRdb, only in-frame clones are kept and a portion is missing. This sample has 170,000 or so clones, with 85% to 95% found just once. Regarding the study as a whole: Regions 160-218 and 743-854 dominated among vaccine-associated CD4 TCRs spanning spike. No repertoire was sampled before or during the peak T cell response, only after it. Clonal diversity may have been underestimated, and the donors were mostly white British, with more females than males.

Germline V CDR1 and CDR2: SNHLY, FYNNEI. The CDR3 runs to 14 residues. V gave up 8 bases and J gave up 4 bases, with 17 bases separating them. V is TRBV2 and J is TRBJ1-2, with D uncertain. This sequence originates from an adult in good health. The specimen was peripheral blood, collected on day 0 of AZD1222 vaccination. The CDR3 coding sequence is TGTGCCAGCCTCGCAGACCCGCCGCTCTATGGCTACACCTTC. It specifies CASLADPPLYGYTF.